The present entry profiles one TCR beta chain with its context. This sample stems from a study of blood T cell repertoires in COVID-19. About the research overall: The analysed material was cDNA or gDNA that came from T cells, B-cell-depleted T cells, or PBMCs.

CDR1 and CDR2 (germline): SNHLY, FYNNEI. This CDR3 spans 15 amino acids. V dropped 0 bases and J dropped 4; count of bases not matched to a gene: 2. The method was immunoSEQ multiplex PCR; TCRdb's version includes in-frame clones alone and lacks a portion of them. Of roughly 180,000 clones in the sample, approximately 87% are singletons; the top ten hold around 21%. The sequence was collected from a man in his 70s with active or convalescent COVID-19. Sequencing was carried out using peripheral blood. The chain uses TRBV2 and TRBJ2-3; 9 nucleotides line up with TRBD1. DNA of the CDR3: TGTGCCAGCAGTGAAGCGGGACAGGGTGCAGATACGCAGTATTTT. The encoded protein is CASSEAGQGADTQYF.